The 28 T cell receptor beta chains below come from one sample, sequenced in a study of cytomegalovirus exposure and HLA in healthy donors. PCR amplification relied on 60 Vbeta primers (plus 13 Jbeta primers). TCRdb keeps only in-frame clones here, not all; method: immunoSEQ multiplex PCR. In the table there are fewer than 200,000 clones, over 70% of which are singletons. Sequenced input: PBMCs. The receptors derive from a middle-aged man in good health and CMV-seropositive.

The V call is TRBV9, the J call TRBJ2-5, with TRBD1 matching 9 bases. The J call may be in error: the DNA end matches TRBJ2-7 better. The CDR3 extends over 16 amino acids. Germline CDR1 reads SGDLS; CDR2 reads YYNGEE. The CDR3 sequence: CASSPLPGQGAYEQYF. In nucleotides, the CDR3 is TGTGCCAGCAGCCCGTTACCGGGACAGGGTGCCTACGAGCAGTACTTC.

This clone was observed a few times. The V gene is TRBV7-9, the J gene TRBJ2-7; maybe TRBD1 (6 bases). Between the trimmed V and J ends, which lost 9 bases and 5 bases, there was a span of 11 bases. CDR3 length: 11 residues. The germline gives CDR1 SEHNR, CDR2 FQNEAQ (reference sequence). For the CDR3, the DNA is TGTGCCAGTGGGGGACACAACGAGCAGTACTTC. Translating it yields CASGGHNEQYF. Variable domain in full (rest from reference TRBV7-9 and TRBJ2-7): DTGVSQNPRHKITKRGQNVTFRCDPISEHNRLYWYRQTLGQGPEFLTYFQNEAQLEKSRLLSDRFSAERPKGSFSTLEIQRTEQGDSAMYLCASGGHNEQYFGPGTRLTVT.

The rearrangement joins TRBV6-6 to TRBJ2-2; 8 positions match TRBD2. The CDR3 totals 16 residues. Trimming took 4 bases from V and 8 from J; bases not matched to a gene: 12. From germline, CDR1 is MNHNY and CDR2 SVGAGI (reference sequence). In DNA, the CDR3 is TGTGCCAGCAGTTTCAGGACTAGCAGCGATATGGGGGAGCTGTTTTTT. This gives the protein CASSFRTSSDMGELFF.

The rearrangement joins TRBV28 to TRBJ2-1; D not certain. Germline V gives CDR1 MDHEN, CDR2 SYDVKM. V dropped 3 bases and J dropped 4 bases, with 4 bases sitting between them. There are 12 residues in the CDR3. CDR3 region: CASSLQYNEQFF. CDR3 in DNA: TGTGCCAGCAGTTTGCAGTACAATGAGCAGTTCTTC.

The rearrangement uses TRBV27 and TRBJ2-1, with D possibly TRBD1 on 5 matching bases. This CDR3 has 15 residues. Per germline, CDR1 MNHEY and CDR2 SMNVEV (reference sequence). Trimming shortened V by 5 bases and J by 5 bases, and 16 bases separated the two germline ends. CDR3 protein: CASSADLQGNNEQFF. The CDR3 DNA is TGTGCCAGCAGTGCGGATTTGCAGGGAAACAATGAGCAGTTCTTC.

The V call is TRBV29-1, the J call TRBJ2-7; D is undetermined. Trimming took off 6 bases at V and 3 bases at J, with 18 bases between the two ends. Germline V CDR1 and CDR2: SQVTM, ANQGSEA. The CDR3 is 14 residues long. As DNA, the CDR3 is TGCAGCGTAGTTGACATCTCCCTCGGCTACGAGCAGTACTTC. Translation gives CSVVDISLGYEQYF.

V and J are TRBV29-1 and TRBJ2-3; tentative D call: TRBD1 (6 bases). The ends were cut back, 4 bases at V and 1 base at J, with 9 bases in the middle. Per germline, CDR1 SQVTM and CDR2 ANQGSEA. This CDR3 has 13 amino acids. CDR3 nucleotides: TGCAGCGTTGGGGGGCACGGCACAGATACGCAGTATTTT. Translated, it gives CSVGGHGTDTQYF.

This rearrangement joins TRBV5-1 to TRBJ1-1; 7 bases map to TRBD1. This CDR3 is built from 14 residues. J was trimmed by 1 base and V by 4 bases; bases with no gene match: 4. CDR1 and CDR2 from the germline V gene are SGHRS and YFSETQ. In DNA, the CDR3 is TGCGCCAGCAGCCCCGGGACAGAGAACACTGAAGCTTTCTTT. Translating it yields CASSPGTENTEAFF.

For the CDR3, the DNA is TGTGCCAGCAGCGCCCAGGTCTCTGGAAACACCATATATTTT. Its protein is CASSAQVSGNTIYF. The chain is built from TRBV9 and TRBJ1-3; D ambiguous. Germline assignment: CDR1 SGDLS and CDR2 YYNGEE. Trimming shortened V by 3 bases and J by 0 bases, and 7 bases separated the two germline ends. The CDR3 is 14 amino acids.

The genes are TRBV6-4 and TRBJ2-7; TRBD1 is a possible D gene (6 bases). The CDR3 totals 15 residues. Trimming removed 0 bases from V and 0 bases from J, with 9 bases in between. CDR1 MRHNA and CDR2 SNTAGT come from the germline V gene. The CDR3 DNA reads as TGTGCCAGCAGTGACTCTGAGACAGGCTCCTACGAGCAGTACTTC. Residues: CASSDSETGSYEQYF.

The J gene is TRBJ2-2, the V gene TRBV29-1, with a tentative D call TRBD2 (6 bases). The germline V gene encodes CDR1 SQVTM and CDR2 ANQGSEA. The CDR3 runs 13 residues. Trimming shortened V by 7 bases and J by 5 bases, and 14 bases separated the two germline ends. In nucleotides, the CDR3 is TGCAGCGGGGACTGGGGAAGGACCGGGGAGCTGTTTTTT. It translates to CSGDWGRTGELFF.

The gene calls are TRBV5-4 and TRBJ2-2, with D possibly matching TRBD2 (5 bases). Germline CDR1 and CDR2: SGHNT and YYREEE (reference sequence). The CDR3 runs to 16 residues. Deletions cut 0 bases from V and 3 bases from J, with 12 bases between. The CDR3: CASSLAGVGDTGELFF. CDR3 nucleotide sequence: TGTGCCAGCAGCTTGGCCGGGGTTGGTGACACCGGGGAGCTGTTTTTT.

This chain uses TRBV9 with TRBJ2-7, with 7 bases aligning to TRBD2. This CDR3 comprises 14 residues. Germline CDR1 SGDLS, CDR2 YYNGEE. V was clipped by 4 bases and J by 2 bases; unmatched bases: 6. This chain's CDR3 is CASSTPGLPYEQYF. CDR3 coding DNA: TGTGCCAGCAGCACCCCGGGACTACCCTACGAGCAGTACTTC.

This rearrangement joins TRBV10-3 to TRBJ2-7; TRBD1 aligns across 10 bases. The CDR3 covers 15 residues. Germline V CDR1 and CDR2: ENHRY, SYGVKD. J was trimmed by 0 bases and V by 4 bases; bases with no gene match: 3. CDR3 coding DNA: TGTGCCATCAGTGGGGGACAGGGGACCTCCTACGAGCAGTACTTC. It codes for CAISGGQGTSYEQYF.

This clone has just one count. The chain has TRBV9 and TRBJ2-3; TRBD2 matches 14 bases. The CDR3 runs 16 residues. The germline V gene has CDR1 SGDLS and CDR2 YYNGEE. V lost 4 bases to trimming and J lost 4 bases; unmatched junction nucleotides: 5. The CDR3: CASSFGLAGGADTQYF. For the CDR3, the DNA is TGTGCCAGCAGCTTTGGACTAGCGGGAGGCGCAGATACGCAGTATTTT.

With respect to this clone: At one end the junction does not follow the germline gene, possibly because of a read error. The rearrangement uses TRBV7-7 and TRBJ2-7, with 8 positions matching TRBD1. Germline lookup yields CDR1 SSHAT and CDR2 FNYEAQ (reference sequence). CDR3 length: 15 amino acids. CDR3 DNA sequence: TGTGCTAGCAGCGAAGGGACAGGTAGCTCCTACGAGCAGTACTTC. Its protein product is CASSEGTGSSYEQYF. The entire variable domain, with the rest obtained from reference TRBV7-7 and TRBJ2-7, is as follows: GAGVSQSPRYKVTKRGQDVTLRCDPISSHATLYWYQQALGQGPEFLTYFNYEAQPDKSGLPSDRFSAERPEGSISTLTIQRTEQRDSAMYRCASSEGTGSSYEQYFGPGTRLTVT.

In this sample, this clone turned up once. The gene calls are TRBV2 and TRBJ1-1; no clear D gene. This CDR3 region has 15 residues. Germline V lookup: CDR1 SNHLY, CDR2 FYNNEI. Between the trimmed V and J ends, which lost 5 bases and 2 bases, there was a span of 15 bases. The CDR3, as DNA: TGTGCCAGCAGTATCGTCCCTCCGCGAAACACTGAAGCTTTCTTT. Amino acid sequence: CASSIVPPRNTEAFF.

The chain has TRBV5-1 and TRBJ2-5; D may be TRBD2 (7 bases). Looked up from germline, CDR1 is SGHRS and CDR2 is YFSETQ. The CDR3 has 14 residues. V dropped 6 bases and J dropped 5 bases, with 17 bases sitting between them. DNA of the CDR3: TGCGCCAGCACCCCTGGGGGGGGCAGGGAGACCCAGTACTTC. Protein: CASTPGGGRETQYF.

The chain recombines TRBV2 with TRBJ1-1; D remains ambiguous. Trimming shortened V by 6 bases and J by 7 bases, and 9 bases separated the two germline ends. Germline V CDR1 and CDR2: SNHLY, FYNNEI. The length of the CDR3 is 11 residues. The CDR3 DNA is TGTGCCAGCAGAGAACAGTTTGAAGCTTTCTTT. This encodes CASREQFEAFF.

The chain couples TRBV4-3 to TRBJ2-3; 9 bases agree with TRBD2. V was pared by 3 bases and J by 5 bases, with 9 bases of the junction left unmatched. The CDR3 is 16 residues long. The germline CDR1 and CDR2 sequences are LGHNA and YSLEER. CDR3 DNA: TGCGCCAGCAGCCAGGCAGCGATTAGCGGGAGAGATACGCAGTATTTT. This sequence encodes CASSQAAISGRDTQYF.

The chain has TRBV6-1 and TRBJ1-5, with D possibly matching TRBD1 (5 bases). Trimming cost V 5 bases and J 2 bases, with 13 bases left between them. Germline-derived CDR1 and CDR2 are MNHNS and SASEGT. The CDR3 sequence is 15 residues long. The CDR3 DNA reads TGTGCCAGCAGTCCTCGCGACAGACGCAATCAGCCCCAGCATTTT. It is translated as CASSPRDRRNQPQHF.

This clone has just a few counts. The V call is TRBV29-1, the J call TRBJ2-7; TRBD2 matches 8 bases. The CDR3 has 13 amino acids. Germline trimming cut 4 bases from V and 7 bases from J; bases unmatched to any gene: 9. CDR1 and CDR2 (germline): SQVTM, ANQGSEA. CDR3 residues: CSVVTSGRGEQYF. The CDR3 DNA reads as TGCAGCGTTGTTACTAGCGGTCGGGGGGAGCAGTACTTC.

The chain combines TRBV10-3 with TRBJ1-1; the match to TRBD1 covers 7 bases. The CDR3 consists of 14 residues. The junction had 7 bases not matched to a gene; V was cut back by 6 bases and J by 3 bases. Looked up from germline, CDR1 is ENHRY and CDR2 is SYGVKD. Here the CDR3 DNA reads TGTGCCATCAGGACAGGGAGAGGGGACACTGAAGCTTTCTTT. Protein sequence: CAIRTGRGDTEAFF.

The sample holds one count of this clone. The genes are TRBV6-6 and TRBJ2-3; tentatively, D is TRBD1 (5 bases). The V gene lost 6 bases and the J gene lost 4 bases, with 8 bases spanning the gap. CDR3 length: 12 residues. The germline V gene encodes CDR1 MNHNY and CDR2 SVGAGI (reference sequence). In DNA, the CDR3 is TGTGCCAGCAGAGACAGTGCAGATACGCAGTATTTT. It specifies CASRDSADTQYF.

The gene calls are TRBV5-1 and TRBJ1-2; TRBD1 matches at 9 bases. CDR1 and CDR2 (germline): SGHRS, YFSETQ. Trimming took 4 bases from V and 4 from J; bases not matched to a gene: 5. The length of the CDR3 is 14 residues. The chain's CDR3 is CASSRGQGGYGYTF. CDR3 in DNA: TGCGCCAGCAGCAGGGGACAGGGAGGCTATGGCTACACCTTC.

The gene calls are TRBV5-8 and TRBJ2-7, with 11 nucleotides matching TRBD2. There are 16 residues in the CDR3. In germline, CDR1 is SGHTS, CDR2 YDEGEE. After removal of 1 base from V and 4 bases from J, the junction contained 7 bases not matched to a gene. The CDR3 region is CASSLWPSGRWYEQYF. The CDR3 DNA reads as TGTGCCAGCAGCTTGTGGCCTAGCGGGAGGTGGTACGAGCAGTACTTC.

DNA for the CDR3: TGTGCCAGCAGTAGGACAGGGGGAAATGAAAAACTGTTTTTT. Its translation is CASSRTGGNEKLFF. The genes are TRBV2 and TRBJ1-4, with TRBD1 matching over 10 bases. The CDR3 contains 14 residues. From germline, CDR1 is SNHLY and CDR2 FYNNEI. J gave up 5 bases and V 5 bases, and 2 bases lay outside the gene matches.

The rearrangement uses TRBV9 and TRBJ2-7, with TRBD1 matching over 7 bases. The CDR3 has 15 amino acids. In germline, CDR1 is SGDLS, CDR2 YYNGEE. Trimming at V came to 4 bases and at J to 0 bases, leaving 7 bases not matched to a gene. This CDR3 is CASSPTGQISYEQYF. Here the CDR3 DNA reads TGTGCCAGCAGCCCGACAGGGCAGATCTCCTACGAGCAGTACTTC.